The T cell receptor beta chain described here comes from a study of shared clonotypes between healthy human individuals. The CDR3 spans 13 residues. Germline lookup yields CDR1 SGDLS and CDR2 YYNGEE. V lost 0 bases, J lost 3 bases, and 5 bases lay in between. Broader study findings: The sharing of 5% to 6.5% of naive CD4 clonotypes was seen across a handful of donors.

The data were produced by immunoSEQ multiplex PCR, yet TCRdb's version contains in-frame clones alone and is incomplete. The sample consists of 2 million to 2.5 million clones, approximately 96% of them appearing once. Regarding this clone: Its specificity is unknown. Other DNA sequences in this sample translate to the same CDR3.

Sequenced sample: naive CD4+ T cells sorted from blood. As for subset: CD45RA+ positively selected. V usage is TRBV9 and J usage is TRBJ2-3; D ambiguous. This receptor was obtained from a man aged 18 to 29 in good health. The CDR3 DNA sequence: TGTGCCAGCAGCGTAGCGCGGACAGATACGCAGTATTTT. It translates to CASSVARTDTQYF.